The 18 T cell receptor beta chains listed next were all sequenced from one sample in a study of CD8+ T cells in alopecia areata. Sorting of pooled cutaneous lymph node cells was based on CD4, CD8alpha, NKG2D, NKG2ACE and other markers. Sequencing relied on a cDNA template that was reverse transcribed from extracted RNA. This table comes from immunoSEQ multiplex PCR, and its TCRdb copy is limited to in-frame clones, with some not included. The sample holds more than 250,000 clones, and no clone turns up only once. Sequenced sample: CD4+ T cells sorted from a lymph node. These receptors originate from a C3H/HeJ mouse with alopecia areata. The mouse strain carries the MHC haplotype H2-k.

For this clone: Any gene name here is a mouse gene name. The CDR3 goes on 4 residues after the read ends, and that part is filled in from the germline J gene. The chain has TRBV19 and TRBJ2-3; D possibly uses TRBD1 or TRBD2 (5 bases each). CDR1 and CDR2 from the germline V gene are FNHDT and SITEND (reference sequence). The CDR3 runs 15 residues. Trimming pared 2 bases from V and 1 base from J, leaving 11 bases between. The DNA read from the CDR3 is TGTGCCAGCAGTATGGGGGAGAGGGGTGCAGAA. Its translation is CASSMGERGAE. The complete CDR3 protein is CASSMGERGAETLYF.

This clone was seen a handful of times. A read error may produce the germline difference seen at one junction end. Gene names follow the mouse nomenclature. The CDR3 goes on 4 residues after the read ends, and that part is filled in from the germline J gene. This chain connects TRBV13-1 to TRBJ2-5; 9 bases agree with TRBD2. Looked up from germline, CDR1 is NSHNY and CDR2 is SYGAGN. The CDR3 covers 15 residues. The sequenced part of the CDR3 DNA is TGTGCCAGCAGTGGTCGGACTGGGGACCATGAC. Translating gives CASSGRTGDHD. The whole CDR3 region reads CASSGRTGDHDTQYF.

In this sample, this clone turned up a few times. The gene symbols are mouse symbols. The part of the CDR3 DNA that was read is TGTGCCAGCAGCGCCGGGACTCGGAGGGCT. It encodes CASSAGTRRA. In full, the CDR3 is CASSAGTRRAEQFF. This chain connects TRBV13-1 to TRBJ2-1, with D possibly being TRBD2 (6 bases). The sequenced fragment ends 4 residues before the CDR3 boundary, so the rest is inferred from the germline J gene. The CDR3 sequence is 14 residues long. The germline V gene has CDR1 NSHNY and CDR2 SYGAGN.

This clone was seen a few times. Gene names are the mouse ones. The read finishes 3 residues shy of the CDR3 end, and the germline J gene is used to complete it. This chain connects TRBV14 to TRBJ1-6, with TRBD1 matching 8 bases. TRBJ1-6 is treated as an ORF (open reading frame) with a function not yet certain. Per germline, CDR1 SGHDT and CDR2 FRDEAV. The CDR3 is 16 residues long. V lost 5 bases, J lost 0 bases, and 4 bases stayed unmatched. The CDR3 here is CASSSQGASYNSPLYF. CDR3 DNA, as far as it was read: TGTGCCAGCAGCTCTCAGGGGGCTTCCTATAATTCGCCC.

This clone has just a few counts. Mouse gene names and germline throughout. Read sequence stops 4 residues before the CDR3 end, and the germline J gene provides the missing end. V usage is TRBV13-3 and J usage is TRBJ2-3, with unresolved D. Germline V CDR1 and CDR2: NNHDY, SYVADS. V lost 1 base, J lost 0 bases, and 6 bases lay in between. The CDR3 length is 14 residues. CDR3 sequence reads: CASSDSTSAETLYF. The covered CDR3 bases are TGTGCCAGCAGTGATTCGACTAGTGCAGAA.

On this clone itself: Genes and germline are mouse. The observed sequence ends 4 residues before the CDR3 terminus, with the missing tail filled in from the germline J gene. This rearrangement joins TRBV19 to TRBJ2-1; 10 bases match TRBD1. This CDR3 is 15 amino acids long. Germline V gene lookup returns CDR1 FNHDT and CDR2 SITEND (reference sequence). V lost 5 bases and J lost 6; bases outside the gene matches: 8. The chain's CDR3 is CASSAPGQGSAEQFF. CDR3 bases read: TGTGCCAGCAGCGCTCCGGGACAGGGGAGTGCT.

To note about this clone: Genes and germline come from the mouse. The CDR3 end is not reached by the read, which stops 4 residues before it; the germline J gene fills it in. Other DNA sequences in this sample translate to the same CDR3. This sequence joins TRBV5 and TRBJ2-2; a weak D match, TRBD1 (6 bases). Trimming took off 4 bases at V and 2 bases at J, with 11 bases between the two ends. This CDR3 has 15 residues. The V gene's germline CDR1 is LGHNA and CDR2 YNLKQL (reference sequence). The CDR3 DNA, read in part, is TGTGCCAGCAGCCCCTCAGGACAGAACACCGGG. This encodes CASSPSGQNTG. The whole CDR3 protein reads CASSPSGQNTGQLYF.

This clone has more than one count but fewer than ten. Mouse germline and gene names are used. The sequence runs out 4 residues before the end of the CDR3; the remainder is reconstructed from the germline J gene. This CDR3 is also generated by other DNA sequences in the sample. This chain links TRBV13-2 with TRBJ2-5, with 10 bases fitting TRBD2. The CDR3 extends over 15 amino acids. With V trimmed by 0 bases and J by 2 bases, 0 bases remained unmatched. Germline assignment: CDR1 NNHNN and CDR2 SYGAGS (reference sequence). The CDR3 sequence: CASGDGTGGQDTQYF. The covered CDR3 bases are TGTGCCAGCGGTGATGGGACTGGGGGCCAAGAC.

Comment on this clone: Mouse names are used for the genes. The read finishes 4 residues shy of the CDR3 end, and the germline J gene is used to complete it. V usage is TRBV19 and J usage is TRBJ1-2, with 8 positions matching TRBD1. The V segment lost 4 bases and the J segment 1 base; nucleotides outside the gene matches: 6. Per the germline V gene, CDR1 is FNHDT and CDR2 is SITEND (reference sequence). CDR3 length: 15 amino acids. The CDR3 bases that were read are TGTGCCAGCAGTCGACAGGGGTGGAGAAACTCC. It codes for CASSRQGWRNS. The whole CDR3 is CASSRQGWRNSDYTF.

Notes on this clone: Mouse names are used for the genes. The read falls 4 residues short of the CDR3 end, and the missing part is taken from the germline J gene. The chain couples TRBV5 to TRBJ2-2; D uncertain. The germline gives CDR1 LGHNA, CDR2 YNLKQL (reference sequence). Trimming pared 1 base from V and 4 bases from J, leaving 10 bases between. CDR3 length: 15 amino acids. The CDR3 is CASSQVGLGTGQLYF. The CDR3 bases that were read are TGTGCCAGCAGCCAAGTCGGGTTGGGCACCGGG.

To note about this clone: The listed genes are named as in mouse. The read ends 3 residues early relative to the CDR3; the germline J gene fills the gap. The chain recombines TRBV13-1 with TRBJ1-6; 7 bases line up with TRBD1. TRBJ1-6 is marked as an open reading frame, function uncertain. This CDR3 has 14 amino acids. Trimming cost V 3 bases and J 6 bases; bases outside gene matches: 3. Germline V gives CDR1 NSHNY, CDR2 SYGAGN. CDR3 loop: CASSGDRINSPLYF. CDR3 bases read: TGTGCCAGCAGTGGGGACAGAATTAATTCGCCC.

Turning to this clone: Gene names are the mouse ones. The read ends 4 residues shy of where the CDR3 ends; the end is completed using the germline J gene. The J gene is TRBJ2-1, the V gene TRBV13-1; possible D gene TRBD2, 7 bases. The germline V gene encodes CDR1 NSHNY and CDR2 SYGAGN. Trimming cost V 3 bases and J 4 bases, with 11 bases left between them. This CDR3 comprises 14 residues. This chain's CDR3 is CASSVRGGYAEQFF. CDR3 bases read: TGTGCCAGCAGTGTGAGGGGGGGATATGCT.

This clone was detected a few times. Gene labels here are mouse ones. Read data end 4 residues before the CDR3 end; the end is taken from the germline J gene. This chain links TRBV29 with TRBJ2-1; the D gene is possibly TRBD1 (6 bases). The germline V and J ends were trimmed by 4 bases and 3 bases, with 7 bases remaining between them. The CDR3 is made up of 13 amino acids. Per the germline V gene, CDR1 is MSHET and CDR2 is SYDVDS. This CDR3 is CASSWDIYAEQFF. CDR3 DNA, as far as it was read: TGTGCTAGCAGTTGGGACATCTATGCT.

Regarding this clone: Gene names denote mouse genes. The read gets to within 4 residues of the CDR3 end, and the germline J gene fills in the rest. The chain couples TRBV29 to TRBJ1-1, with 8 bases fitting TRBD1. In germline, CDR1 is MSHET, CDR2 SYDVDS. Trimming cost V 5 bases and J 0 bases; bases outside gene matches: 5. This CDR3 is 15 amino acids long. The CDR3: CASSATGGANTEVFF. CDR3 bases read: TGTGCTAGCAGTGCCACAGGGGGGGCAAACACA.

Notes on this clone: Genes and germline are mouse. The read ends 4 residues shy of where the CDR3 ends; the end is completed using the germline J gene. V is TRBV13-2 and J is TRBJ2-4, with TRBD2 identical over 9 bases. CDR1 NNHNN and CDR2 SYGAGS come from the germline V gene (reference sequence). The CDR3 runs to 13 residues. The CDR3 loop is CASGRLGGNTLYF. CDR3 DNA (partial): TGTGCCAGCGGTAGGCTGGGGGGGAAC.

In this sample, this clone turned up a few times. The gene symbols are mouse symbols. The missing CDR3 end, 4 residues past where the read stops, is filled in from the germline J gene. This chain connects TRBV13-2 to TRBJ1-1; TRBD1 might be the D (5 bases). The CDR3 is 12 residues long. Per the germline V gene, CDR1 is NNHNN and CDR2 is SYGAGS (reference sequence). The CDR3 DNA, read in part, is TGTGCCAGCGGTGACAGACAGATA. Encoded protein: CASGDRQI. The full CDR3 reads CASGDRQIEVFF.

As for this clone: Here the gene names and germline are mouse. With the read ending 4 residues before the CDR3 end, the germline J gene is used to fill in that end. The same CDR3 is also encoded by other DNA sequences in this sample. The chain uses TRBV13-1 and TRBJ2-2; D not resolved. This CDR3 contains 14 residues. V lost 1 base and J lost 2, with 6 bases in between. CDR1 is NSHNY and CDR2 is SYGAGN in the germline V gene. The CDR3 here is CASSDRRNTGQLYF. The CDR3 bases that were read are TGTGCCAGCAGTGATCGCAGGAACACCGGG.

On this clone: Gene names and germline refer to mouse. The sequenced part of the CDR3 DNA is TGTGCCAGCAGTCGGCTGGAACAAGAC. Translating gives CASSRLEQD. The whole CDR3 is CASSRLEQDTQYF. The chain uses TRBV13-1 and TRBJ2-5; no clear D gene. The read is 4 residues too short to cover the CDR3 end, so that end is filled in from the germline J gene. In germline, CDR1 is NSHNY, CDR2 SYGAGN. Trimming took 4 bases from V and 3 from J, leaving 9 bases between them. The CDR3 has 13 residues.